This passage covers 23 T cell receptor beta chains from one sample sequenced in a study. TCRdb used MiXCR to reprocess the 5' RACE reads, holding one entry per CDR3 protein. The table lists tens of thousands of distinct CDR3 sequences, around 26% of them singletons. The specimen sequenced was naive CD4+ T cells sorted from blood. Subset of the sample: naive CD4+ T cells, CD4+CD45RA+CD25-. These receptors were obtained from a female donor with breast cancer.

V usage is TRBV25-1 and J usage is TRBJ2-5; the D call may be TRBD1 or TRBD2 (5 bases each). V was clipped by 2 bases and J by 5 bases, with 9 bases between them. The CDR3 contains 13 residues. Germline CDR1 is MGHDK and CDR2 is SYGVNS. The CDR3, as DNA: TGTGCCAGCAGTGAACGGGGACGGGAGACCCAGTACTTC. Amino acid sequence: CASSERGRETQYF.

This clonotype is medium-sized within its sample. The chain links TRBV5-1 to TRBJ2-1; 8 nucleotides align to TRBD2. The CDR3 has 15 amino acids. CDR1 SGHRS and CDR2 YFSETQ come from the germline V gene. With 0 bases clipped from V and 5 bases from J, the junction kept 4 bases outside the gene matches. The CDR3 DNA is TGCGCCAGCAGCTTGGGTACGGGAGGGCACAATGAGCAGTTCTTC. Translated: CASSLGTGGHNEQFF. The complete variable domain, with remaining parts taken from reference TRBV5-1 and TRBJ2-1, reads KAGVTQTPRYLIKTRGQQVTLSCSPISGHRSVSWYQQTPGQGLQFLFEYFSETQRNKGNFPGRFSGRQFSNSRSEMNVSTLELGDSALYLCASSLGTGGHNEQFFGPGTRLTVL.

The V and J genes are TRBV5-1 and TRBJ2-3, with 8 bases fitting TRBD2. The germline V gene has CDR1 SGHRS and CDR2 YFSETQ. There are 16 residues in the CDR3. Trimming at V came to 4 bases and at J to 3 bases, leaving 10 bases not matched to a gene. CDR3 DNA: TGCGCCAGCAGCATCTTAGCGGGAAGGAAGACAGATACGCAGTATTTT. Translated: CASSILAGRKTDTQYF.

This clonotype was picked up a small number of times. The chain has TRBV2 and TRBJ2-1; no definite D call. Trimming cost V 5 bases and J 9 bases, with 17 bases left between them. Per germline, CDR1 SNHLY and CDR2 FYNNEI. This CDR3 has 14 amino acids. DNA of the CDR3: TGTGCCAGCAGTTCACTCGGTACATGGGGTGAGCAGTTCTTC. It yields the protein CASSSLGTWGEQFF.

This clonotype was observed a few times. The rearrangement links TRBV5-1 to TRBJ2-1; TRBD2 agrees at 7 bases. The CDR3 covers 14 residues. CDR1 is SGHRS and CDR2 is YFSETQ in the germline V gene. V lost 0 bases, J lost 8 bases, and 5 bases stayed unmatched. The CDR3 DNA follows: TGCGCCAGCAGCTTGGTACCGAGCGGGGATGAGCAGTTCTTC. It encodes CASSLVPSGDEQFF.

This clonotype was seen a handful of times. The CDR3 DNA sequence: TGTGCCAGCAGTGAATCAGGGTTGAACACTGAAGCTTTCTTT. Translated, it gives CASSESGLNTEAFF. This chain connects TRBV6-4 to TRBJ1-1, with D perhaps matching TRBD1 (5 bases). Per germline, CDR1 MRHNA and CDR2 SNTAGT. Trimming removed 3 bases from V and 0 bases from J, with 8 bases in between. This CDR3 has 14 residues.

The chain has TRBV28 and TRBJ2-7; 8 bases line up with TRBD2. V shed 8 bases and J 3 bases; nucleotides not matched to a gene: 9. Germline CDR1 reads MDHEN; CDR2 reads SYDVKM. CDR3 size: 14 residues. CDR3: CASGERGIVYEQYF. CDR3 DNA: TGTGCCAGCGGTGAGCGGGGGATTGTCTACGAGCAGTACTTC.

J is TRBJ2-7 and V is TRBV29-1; no clear D. This CDR3 has 14 amino acids. The V gene's germline CDR1 is SQVTM and CDR2 ANQGSEA. The V end lost 5 bases, the J end lost 4 bases, and 18 bases lay between the germline ends. The CDR3 spells CSVLENSSNYEQYF. Written as DNA, the CDR3 is TGCAGCGTTTTGGAGAACAGCTCTAATTACGAGCAGTACTTC.

This clonotype was seen a handful of times. The chain uses TRBV12-3 or TRBV12-4 and TRBJ2-3; D is unresolved. V was shortened by 3 bases and J by 8 bases, with 12 bases between the two germline ends. The CDR3 spans 13 residues. The CDR3 DNA reads as TGTGCCAGCAGTTTCTTGGCTACTGGTACGCAGTATTTT. Its translation: CASSFLATGTQYF.

This clonotype was counted between two and nine times. The chain carries TRBV7-2 and TRBJ2-7; D is perhaps TRBD1 or TRBD2 (5 bases each). The V end was cut by 6 bases, the J end by 0 bases, with 15 bases between. The V gene's germline CDR1 is SGHTA and CDR2 FQGNSA. CDR3 length: 15 amino acids. The CDR3 region is CASSTSGTNSYEQYF. The CDR3 nucleotides read TGTGCCAGCAGTACAAGTGGGACGAACTCCTACGAGCAGTACTTC.

The rearrangement links TRBV28 to TRBJ2-1; 10 positions match TRBD2. The V and J ends lost 7 bases and 10 bases, in that order; junction bases with no gene match: 7. The CDR3 spans 13 residues. Germline CDR1 MDHEN, CDR2 SYDVKM. This chain's CDR3 is CASTTPGLAEQFF. CDR3 nucleotides: TGTGCCAGCACTACACCGGGACTAGCGGAGCAGTTCTTC.

The J gene is TRBJ2-3, the V gene TRBV5-1; D may be TRBD1 (5 bases). Trimming took 4 bases from V and 0 from J, leaving 9 bases between them. Germline CDR1 and CDR2: SGHRS and YFSETQ. There are 14 residues in the CDR3. The CDR3 bases are TGCGCCAGCAGCCTCGGACACAGCACAGATACGCAGTATTTT. This translates into CASSLGHSTDTQYF.

This clonotype was recorded many times. The chain is built from TRBV9 and TRBJ2-1; TRBD1 is a possible D gene (6 bases). Germline V gene lookup returns CDR1 SGDLS and CDR2 YYNGEE. V was cut by 2 bases and J by 7 bases, with 13 bases left in between. CDR3 size: 14 residues. CDR3: CASSVQGHGNEQFF. CDR3 DNA sequence: TGTGCCAGCAGCGTCCAGGGGCATGGGAATGAGCAGTTCTTC. Full variable domain (rest looked up from reference TRBV9 and TRBJ2-1): DSGVTQTPKHLITATGQRVTLRCSPRSGDLSVYWYQQSLDQGLQFLIQYYNGEERAKGNILERFSAQQFPDLHSELNLSSLELGDSALYFCASSVQGHGNEQFFGPGTRLTVL.

This clonotype was detected a few times. The chain has TRBV20-1 and TRBJ2-7, with D possibly being TRBD1 (5 bases). Between the trimmed V and J ends, which lost 3 bases and 0 bases, there was a span of 9 bases. Germline values: CDR1 DFQATT, CDR2 SNEGSKA (reference sequence). The CDR3 is 13 amino acids. CDR3 DNA sequence: TGCAGTGCTAGTGATCAGGGCTCCTACGAGCAGTACTTC. Encoded protein: CSASDQGSYEQYF.

The table lists this clonotype with a few counts. V and J are TRBV5-1 and TRBJ2-7; D is unresolved. CDR3 length equals 14 residues. V was clipped by 0 bases and J by 6 bases, with 13 bases between them. Germline CDR1 SGHRS, CDR2 YFSETQ. The DNA of the CDR3 is TGCGCCAGCAGCTTGGATCTTGGCAGGACCGAGCAGTACTTC. It is translated as CASSLDLGRTEQYF.

This clonotype was seen a few times. This chain joins TRBV5-1 and TRBJ2-7; 8 nucleotides agree with TRBD1. Germline lookup yields CDR1 SGHRS and CDR2 YFSETQ. The V and J ends lost 2 bases and 4 bases, in that order; junction bases with no gene match: 2. The CDR3 runs 13 residues. The CDR3 nucleotides read TGCGCCAGCAGCTTCCGACAGGGGTACGAGCAGTACTTC. Its translation is CASSFRQGYEQYF.

In this sample, this clonotype turned up a few times. This chain links TRBV20-1 with TRBJ1-5; D gene uncertain. V dropped 5 bases and J dropped 3 bases, with 11 bases sitting between them. This CDR3 is 13 amino acids long. Germline assignment: CDR1 DFQATT and CDR2 SNEGSKA (reference sequence). This CDR3 is CSAVLGLNQPQHF. CDR3 sequence (DNA): TGCAGTGCTGTTCTAGGCCTCAATCAGCCCCAGCATTTT.

The genes are TRBV7-9 and TRBJ2-2; possibly TRBD1 for D (5 bases). This CDR3 is built from 13 residues. V lost 3 bases and J 5 bases, leaving 7 bases between the germline ends. Germline assignment: CDR1 SEHNR and CDR2 FQNEAQ (reference sequence). CDR3 DNA: TGTGCCAGCAGCTTTTACAGGACCGGGGAGCTGTTTTTT. Protein sequence: CASSFYRTGELFF.

This clonotype was observed at least ten times. The chain employs TRBV29-1 and TRBJ1-2, with 7 bases identical to TRBD1. The germline CDR1 and CDR2 sequences are SQVTM and ANQGSEA. J was trimmed by 7 bases and V by 8 bases; bases with no gene match: 7. This CDR3 has 11 amino acids. CDR3 sequence: CSTTTGTGYTF. Written as DNA, the CDR3 is TGCAGCACAACGACAGGGACTGGCTACACCTTC.

This chain joins TRBV7-8 and TRBJ1-4; the D is unclear. V was clipped by 3 bases and J by 1 base, with 15 bases between them. CDR3 length equals 17 residues. Looked up from germline, CDR1 is SGHVS and CDR2 is FQNEAQ. The CDR3 nucleotides are TGTGCCAGCAGCTTTCCTGTGCCATACGGAACTAATGAAAAACTGTTTTTT. It specifies CASSFPVPYGTNEKLFF.

This chain joins TRBV7-9 and TRBJ1-2; D is undetermined. Germline lookup yields CDR1 SEHNR and CDR2 FQNEAQ (reference sequence). V shed 7 bases and J shed 6 bases, with 21 bases lying between them. CDR3 size: 15 residues. CDR3 DNA: TGTGCCAGCACCCAAATGGGATCCCCCGAAAATGGCTACACCTTC. It translates to CASTQMGSPENGYTF.

Concerning this clonotype: A much larger clone lies one base from this, so it may be a read error. The chain employs TRBV12-3 or TRBV12-4 and TRBJ1-5; no clear D gene. This CDR3 spans 11 amino acids. CDR3 bases: TGTGCCAGCAGTTTAAGTCAGCTCCAGCATTTT. Protein: CASSLSQLQHF.

The chain recombines TRBV20-1 with TRBJ2-3; 8 bases fit TRBD1. This CDR3 has 15 residues. V dropped 6 bases and J dropped 2; count of bases not matched to a gene: 10. Per the germline V gene, CDR1 is DFQATT and CDR2 is SNEGSKA (reference sequence). The DNA of the CDR3 is TGCAGTGCCTCAGACCCAGGGGGCCTCACAGATACGCAGTATTTT. Translated: CSASDPGGLTDTQYF.